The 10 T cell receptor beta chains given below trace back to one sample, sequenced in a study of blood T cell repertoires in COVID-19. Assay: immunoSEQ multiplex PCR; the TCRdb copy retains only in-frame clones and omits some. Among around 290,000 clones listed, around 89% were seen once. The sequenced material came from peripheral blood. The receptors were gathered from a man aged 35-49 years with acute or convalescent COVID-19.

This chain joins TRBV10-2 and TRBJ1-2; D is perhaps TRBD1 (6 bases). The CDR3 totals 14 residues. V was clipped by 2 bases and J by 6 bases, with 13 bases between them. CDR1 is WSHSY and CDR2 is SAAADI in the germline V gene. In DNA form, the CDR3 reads TGCGCCAGCAGTGAGCCCACAGGGTTGGATGGCTACACCTTC. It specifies CASSEPTGLDGYTF.

For the CDR3, the DNA is TGTGCCAGCAGGCTACGAGGTCTGAACAATGAGCAGTTCTTC. Amino acid sequence: CASRLRGLNNEQFF. The rearrangement uses TRBV2 and TRBJ2-1; no clear D gene. The germline V gene encodes CDR1 SNHLY and CDR2 FYNNEI. Trimming cost V 6 bases and J 5 bases, with 14 bases left between them. This CDR3 is built from 14 residues.

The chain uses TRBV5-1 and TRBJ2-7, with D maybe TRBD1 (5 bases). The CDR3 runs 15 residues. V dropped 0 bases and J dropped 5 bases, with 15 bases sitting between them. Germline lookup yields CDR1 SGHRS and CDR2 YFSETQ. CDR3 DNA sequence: TGCGCCAGCAGCTTGGAGACAGTCAATAAGGACGAGCAGTACTTC. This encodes CASSLETVNKDEQYF.

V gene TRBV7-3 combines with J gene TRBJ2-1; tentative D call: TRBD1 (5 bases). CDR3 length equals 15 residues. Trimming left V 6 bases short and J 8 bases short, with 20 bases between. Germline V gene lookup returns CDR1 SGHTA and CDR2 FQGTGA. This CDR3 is CASSLHYRSMDEQFF. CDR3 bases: TGTGCCAGCAGTCTACATTACAGGTCAATGGATGAGCAGTTCTTC.

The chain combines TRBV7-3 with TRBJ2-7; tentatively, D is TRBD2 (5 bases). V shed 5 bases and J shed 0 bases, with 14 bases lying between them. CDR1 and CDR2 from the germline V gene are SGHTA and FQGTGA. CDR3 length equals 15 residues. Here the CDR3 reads CASSTGRGSSYEQYF. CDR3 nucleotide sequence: TGTGCCAGCAGCACCGGCCGGGGAAGCTCCTACGAGCAGTACTTC.

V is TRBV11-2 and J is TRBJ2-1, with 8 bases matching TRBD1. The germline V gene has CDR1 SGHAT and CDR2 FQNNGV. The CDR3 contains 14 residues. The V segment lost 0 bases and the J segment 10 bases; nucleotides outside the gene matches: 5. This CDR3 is CASSLDRGQGEQFF. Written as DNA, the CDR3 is TGTGCCAGCAGCTTAGACAGGGGGCAAGGGGAGCAGTTCTTC.

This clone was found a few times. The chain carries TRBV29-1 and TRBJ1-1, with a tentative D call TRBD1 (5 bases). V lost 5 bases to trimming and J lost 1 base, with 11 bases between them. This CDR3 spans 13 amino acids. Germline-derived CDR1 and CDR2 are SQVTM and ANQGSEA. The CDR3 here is CSVSYRKNTEAFF. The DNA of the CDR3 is TGCAGCGTTTCGTACAGGAAGAACACTGAAGCTTTCTTT.

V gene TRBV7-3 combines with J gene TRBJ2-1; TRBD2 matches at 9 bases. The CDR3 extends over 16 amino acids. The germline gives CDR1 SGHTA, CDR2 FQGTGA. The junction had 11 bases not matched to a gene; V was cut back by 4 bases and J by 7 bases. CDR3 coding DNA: TGTGCCAGCAGCTCCTCCCTTAGCGGGGGAATGAATGAGCAGTTCTTC. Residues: CASSSSLSGGMNEQFF.

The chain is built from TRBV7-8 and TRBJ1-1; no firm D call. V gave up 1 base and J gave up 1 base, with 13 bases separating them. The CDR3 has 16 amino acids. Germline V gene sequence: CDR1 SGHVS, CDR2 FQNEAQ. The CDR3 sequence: CASSLGRLEGNTEAFF. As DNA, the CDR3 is TGTGCCAGCAGCTTAGGGCGGTTGGAAGGGAACACTGAAGCTTTCTTT.

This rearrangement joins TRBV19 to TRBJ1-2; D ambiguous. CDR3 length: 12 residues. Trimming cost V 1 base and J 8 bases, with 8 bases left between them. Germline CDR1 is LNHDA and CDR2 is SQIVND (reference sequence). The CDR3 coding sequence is TGTGCCAGTAGTATAGCGGGGTACGGCTACACCTTC. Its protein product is CASSIAGYGYTF.